This TCR beta chain came from a study of blood T cells in healthy people across ages. Germline V CDR1 and CDR2: DFQATT, SNEGSKA (reference sequence). This CDR3 has 18 amino acids. Trimming took 6 bases from V and 5 from J; bases not matched to a gene: 15. Next came a second PCR, run for roughly 7 to 12 cycles, which used a sample-barcoded 5' primer along with a J-beta primer mix. TCRdb redid the calling of the 5' RACE reads with MiXCR, one entry per CDR3 protein. The table lists approximately 690,000 distinct CDR3 sequences, around 43% of them singletons. This receptor was taken from a man older than 75 in good health. The sequencing input was blood. The rearrangement links TRBV20-1 to TRBJ2-2, with TRBD2 matching 13 bases. The CDR3 DNA is TGCAGTGCCCTAGACTTGGGGACTAGCGGGACAGGGACCGGGGAGCTGTTTTTT. As protein: CSALDLGTSGTGTGELFF.